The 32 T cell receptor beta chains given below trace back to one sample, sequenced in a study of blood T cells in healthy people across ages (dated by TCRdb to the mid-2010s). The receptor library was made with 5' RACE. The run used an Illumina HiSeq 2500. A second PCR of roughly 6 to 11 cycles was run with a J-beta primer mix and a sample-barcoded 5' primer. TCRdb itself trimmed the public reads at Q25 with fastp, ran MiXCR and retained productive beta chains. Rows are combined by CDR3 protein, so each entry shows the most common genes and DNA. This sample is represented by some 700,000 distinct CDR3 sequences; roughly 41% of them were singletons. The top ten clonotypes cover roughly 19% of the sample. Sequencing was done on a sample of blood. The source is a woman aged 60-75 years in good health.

In nucleotides, the CDR3 is TGTGCCAGCAGCTATAGCGCAGCTCTCAATCAGCCCCAGCATTTT. This gives the protein CASSYSAALNQPQHF. The chain uses TRBV7-2 and TRBJ1-5; D is uncertain. The germline V gene has CDR1 SGHTA and CDR2 FQGNSA. The V gene lost 4 bases and the J gene lost 3 bases, with 13 bases spanning the gap. The length of the CDR3 is 15 residues.

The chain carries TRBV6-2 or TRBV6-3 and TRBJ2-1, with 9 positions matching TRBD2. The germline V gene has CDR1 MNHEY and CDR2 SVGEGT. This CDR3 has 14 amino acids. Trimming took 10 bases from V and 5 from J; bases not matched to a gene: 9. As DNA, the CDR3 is TGTGCCACCCACGAGGTAGCGGGAGACAATGAGCAGTTCTTC. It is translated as CATHEVAGDNEQFF.

The CDR3 nucleotides read TGCAGTGTAGCTAGCGGGGTGGTAGATACGCAGTATTTT. Translated: CSVASGVVDTQYF. V usage is TRBV20-1 and J usage is TRBJ2-3; the match to TRBD2 covers 9 bases. This CDR3 comprises 13 residues. Germline lookup yields CDR1 DFQATT and CDR2 SNEGSKA (reference sequence). The junction had 7 bases not matched to a gene; V was cut back by 7 bases and J by 5 bases.

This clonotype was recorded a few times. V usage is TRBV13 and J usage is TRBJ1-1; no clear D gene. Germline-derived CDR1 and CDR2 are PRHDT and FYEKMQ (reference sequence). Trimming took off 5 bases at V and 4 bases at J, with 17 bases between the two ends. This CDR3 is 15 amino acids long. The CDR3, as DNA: TGTGCCAGCAGCCGAAGGGAAGCTCCGGGCACTGAAGCTTTCTTT. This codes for CASSRREAPGTEAFF.

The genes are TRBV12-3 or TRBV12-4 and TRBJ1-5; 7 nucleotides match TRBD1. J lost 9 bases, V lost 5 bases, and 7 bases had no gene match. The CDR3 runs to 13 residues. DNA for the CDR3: TGTGCCAGCAGTCGGACAGGCCCTAGGCCCCAGCATTTT. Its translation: CASSRTGPRPQHF.

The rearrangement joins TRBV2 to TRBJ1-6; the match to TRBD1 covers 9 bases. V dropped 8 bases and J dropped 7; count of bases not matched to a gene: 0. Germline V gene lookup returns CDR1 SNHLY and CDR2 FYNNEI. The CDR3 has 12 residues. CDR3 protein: CASDRGNSPLHF. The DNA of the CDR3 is TGTGCCAGCGACAGGGGGAATTCACCCCTCCACTTT.

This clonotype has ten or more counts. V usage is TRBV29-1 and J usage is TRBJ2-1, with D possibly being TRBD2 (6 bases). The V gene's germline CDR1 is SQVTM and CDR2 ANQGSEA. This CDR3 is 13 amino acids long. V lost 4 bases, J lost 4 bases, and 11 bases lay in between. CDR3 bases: TGCAGCGTTGGCCTGACTAGTTACAATGAGCAGTTCTTC. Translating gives CSVGLTSYNEQFF.

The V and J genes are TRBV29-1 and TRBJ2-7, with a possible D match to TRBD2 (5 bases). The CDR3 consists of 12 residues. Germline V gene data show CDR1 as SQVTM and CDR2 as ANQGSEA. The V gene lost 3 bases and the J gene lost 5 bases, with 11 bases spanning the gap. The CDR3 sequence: CSVDEGNNEQYF. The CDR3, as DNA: TGCAGCGTTGATGAGGGTAATAACGAGCAGTACTTC.

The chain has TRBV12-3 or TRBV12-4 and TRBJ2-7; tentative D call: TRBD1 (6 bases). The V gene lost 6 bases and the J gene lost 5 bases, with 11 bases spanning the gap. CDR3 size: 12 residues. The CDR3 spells CASRLQGDEQYF. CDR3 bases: TGTGCCAGCAGGCTACAGGGAGACGAGCAGTACTTC.

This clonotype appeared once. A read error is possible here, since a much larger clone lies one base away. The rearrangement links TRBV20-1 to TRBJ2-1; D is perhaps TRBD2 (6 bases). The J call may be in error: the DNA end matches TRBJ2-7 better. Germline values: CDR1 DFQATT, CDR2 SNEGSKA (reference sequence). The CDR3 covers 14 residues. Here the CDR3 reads CSAKTSNSYNEQYF. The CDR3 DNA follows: TGCAGTGCTAAAACTAGCAACTCCTACAATGAGCAGTACTTC.

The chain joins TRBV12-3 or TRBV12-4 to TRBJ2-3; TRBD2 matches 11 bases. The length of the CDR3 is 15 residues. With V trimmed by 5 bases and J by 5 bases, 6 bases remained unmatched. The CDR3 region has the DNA TGTGCCAGCAGTGGCACTAGCGGGGGCATAGATACGCAGTATTTT. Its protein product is CASSGTSGGIDTQYF.

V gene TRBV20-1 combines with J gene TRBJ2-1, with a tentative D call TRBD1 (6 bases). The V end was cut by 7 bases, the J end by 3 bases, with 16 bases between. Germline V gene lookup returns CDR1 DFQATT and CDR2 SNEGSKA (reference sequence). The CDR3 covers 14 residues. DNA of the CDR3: TGCAGTGTTGTACAGGGAGCAAGCTACAATGAGCAGTTCTTC. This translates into CSVVQGASYNEQFF.

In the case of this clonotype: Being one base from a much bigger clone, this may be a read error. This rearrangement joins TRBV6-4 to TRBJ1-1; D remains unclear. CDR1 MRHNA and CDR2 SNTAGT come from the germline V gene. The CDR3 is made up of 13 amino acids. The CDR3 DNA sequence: TGTGCCAGCAGTGACTCGGAGAACGCTGAAGCTTTCTTT. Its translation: CASSDSENAEAFF.

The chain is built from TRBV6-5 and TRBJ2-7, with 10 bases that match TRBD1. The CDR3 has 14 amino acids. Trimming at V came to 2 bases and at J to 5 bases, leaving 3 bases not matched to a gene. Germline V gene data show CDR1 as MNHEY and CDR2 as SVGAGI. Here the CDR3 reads CASSYTGTGDEQYF. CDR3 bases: TGTGCCAGCAGTTACACCGGGACAGGGGACGAGCAGTACTTC.

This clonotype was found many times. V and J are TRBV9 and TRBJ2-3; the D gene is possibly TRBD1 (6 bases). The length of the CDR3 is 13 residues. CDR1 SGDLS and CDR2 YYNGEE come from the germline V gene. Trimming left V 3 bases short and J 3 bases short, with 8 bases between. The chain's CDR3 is CASSGQETDTQYF. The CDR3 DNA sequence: TGTGCCAGCAGCGGACAGGAGACAGATACGCAGTATTTT.

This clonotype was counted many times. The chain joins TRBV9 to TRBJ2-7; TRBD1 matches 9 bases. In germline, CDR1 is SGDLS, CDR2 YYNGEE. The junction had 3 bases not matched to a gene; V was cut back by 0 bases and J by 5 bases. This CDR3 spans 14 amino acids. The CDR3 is CASSVEGQGHEQYF. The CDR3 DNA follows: TGTGCCAGCAGCGTAGAAGGACAGGGGCACGAGCAGTACTTC.

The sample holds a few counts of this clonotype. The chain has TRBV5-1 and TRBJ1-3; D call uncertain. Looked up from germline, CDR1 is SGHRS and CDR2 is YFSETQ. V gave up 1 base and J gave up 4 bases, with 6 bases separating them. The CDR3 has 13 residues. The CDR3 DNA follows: TGCGCCAGCAGCTTGAACAGCGGAAACACCATATATTTT. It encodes CASSLNSGNTIYF.

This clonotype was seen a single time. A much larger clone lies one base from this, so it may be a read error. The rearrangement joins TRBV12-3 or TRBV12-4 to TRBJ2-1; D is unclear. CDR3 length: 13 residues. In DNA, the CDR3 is TGTGCCAGCAGTTTTTCCAGAGCCAATGAGCTGTTCTTC. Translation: CASSFSRANELFF.

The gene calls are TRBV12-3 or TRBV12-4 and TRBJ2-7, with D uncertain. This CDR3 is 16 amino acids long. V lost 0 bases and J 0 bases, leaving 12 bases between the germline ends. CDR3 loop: CASSLARLWNSYEQYF. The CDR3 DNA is TGTGCCAGCAGTTTAGCCAGACTCTGGAACTCCTACGAGCAGTACTTC.

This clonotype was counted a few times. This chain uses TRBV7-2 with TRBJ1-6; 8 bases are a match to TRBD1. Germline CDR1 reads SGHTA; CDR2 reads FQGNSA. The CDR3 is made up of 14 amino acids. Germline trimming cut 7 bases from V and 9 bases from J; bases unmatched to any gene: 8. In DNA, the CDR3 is TGTGCCAGCACCCAGGACAGGGTTTCTTCACCCCTCCACTTT. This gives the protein CASTQDRVSSPLHF.

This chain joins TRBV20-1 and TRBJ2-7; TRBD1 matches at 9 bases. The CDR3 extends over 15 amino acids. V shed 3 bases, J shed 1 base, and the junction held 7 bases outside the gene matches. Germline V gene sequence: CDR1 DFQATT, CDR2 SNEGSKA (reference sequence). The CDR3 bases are TGCAGTGCTAGTGAAAGACAGGGGGGTTCCTACGAGCAGTACTTC. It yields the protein CSASERQGGSYEQYF.

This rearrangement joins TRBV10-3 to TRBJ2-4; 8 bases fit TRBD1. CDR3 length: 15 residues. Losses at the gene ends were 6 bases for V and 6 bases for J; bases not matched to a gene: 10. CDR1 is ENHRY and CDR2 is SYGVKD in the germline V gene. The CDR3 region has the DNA TGTGCCATCAGCGATCAGGGGGCGCTTGGAAACATTCAGTACTTC. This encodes CAISDQGALGNIQYF.

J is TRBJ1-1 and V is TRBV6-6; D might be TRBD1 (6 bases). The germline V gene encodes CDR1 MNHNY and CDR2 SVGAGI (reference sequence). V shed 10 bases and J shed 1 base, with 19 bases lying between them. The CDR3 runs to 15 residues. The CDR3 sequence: CATGGGGVGNTEAFF. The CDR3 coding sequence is TGTGCCACTGGGGGGGGCGGCGTTGGGAACACTGAAGCTTTCTTT.

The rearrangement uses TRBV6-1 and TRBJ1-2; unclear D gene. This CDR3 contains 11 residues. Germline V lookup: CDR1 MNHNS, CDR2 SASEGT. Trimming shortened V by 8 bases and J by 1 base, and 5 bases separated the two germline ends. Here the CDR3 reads CASFFNYGYTF. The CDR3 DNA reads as TGTGCCAGCTTCTTTAACTATGGCTACACCTTC.

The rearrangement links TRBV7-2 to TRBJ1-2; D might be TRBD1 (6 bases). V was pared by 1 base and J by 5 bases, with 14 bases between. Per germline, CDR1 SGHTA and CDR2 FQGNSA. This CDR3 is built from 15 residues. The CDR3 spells CASSLGNRVRYGYTF. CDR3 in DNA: TGTGCCAGCAGCTTAGGTAACAGGGTCCGGTATGGCTACACCTTC.

This chain's CDR3 is CASSQRRGYQETQYF. The CDR3 DNA is TGTGCCAGCAGCCAACGGCGAGGCTACCAAGAGACCCAGTACTTC. The rearrangement joins TRBV3-1 to TRBJ2-5; D is unclear. The CDR3 length is 15 residues. The V gene's germline CDR1 is LGHDT and CDR2 YNNKEL (reference sequence). The V and J ends lost 2 bases and 0 bases respectively, with 10 bases between them.

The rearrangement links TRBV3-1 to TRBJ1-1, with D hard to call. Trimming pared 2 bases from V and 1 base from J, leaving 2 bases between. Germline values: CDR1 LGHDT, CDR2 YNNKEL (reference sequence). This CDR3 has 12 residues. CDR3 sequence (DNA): TGTGCCAGCAGCCAACGGAACACTGAAGCTTTCTTT. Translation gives CASSQRNTEAFF.

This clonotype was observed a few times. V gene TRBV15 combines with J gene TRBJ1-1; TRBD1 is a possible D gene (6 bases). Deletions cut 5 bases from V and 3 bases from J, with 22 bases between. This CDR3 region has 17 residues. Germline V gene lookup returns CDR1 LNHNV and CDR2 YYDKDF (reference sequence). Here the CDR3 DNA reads TGTGCCACCAGCTTACCCCGGGGGCGTGGTAGGGACACTGAAGCTTTCTTT. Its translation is CATSLPRGRGRDTEAFF.

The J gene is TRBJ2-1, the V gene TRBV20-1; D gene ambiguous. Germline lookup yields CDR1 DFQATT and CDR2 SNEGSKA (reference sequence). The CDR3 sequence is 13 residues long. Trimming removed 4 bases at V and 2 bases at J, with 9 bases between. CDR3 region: CSAKPPPYNEQFF. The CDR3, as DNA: TGCAGTGCTAAACCCCCACCCTACAATGAGCAGTTCTTC.

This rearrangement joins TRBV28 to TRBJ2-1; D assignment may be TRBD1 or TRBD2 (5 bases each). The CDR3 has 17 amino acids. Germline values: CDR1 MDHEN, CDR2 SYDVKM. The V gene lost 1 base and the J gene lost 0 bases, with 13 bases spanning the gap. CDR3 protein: CASSLLGESSSYNEQFF. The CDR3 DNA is TGTGCCAGCAGTTTATTGGGGGAGTCCAGCTCCTACAATGAGCAGTTCTTC.

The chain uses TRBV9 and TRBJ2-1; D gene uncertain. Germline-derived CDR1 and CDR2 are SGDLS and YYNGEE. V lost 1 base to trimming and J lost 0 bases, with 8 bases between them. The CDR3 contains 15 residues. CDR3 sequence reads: CASSVHLSSYNEQFF. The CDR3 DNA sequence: TGTGCCAGCAGCGTACATTTGAGCTCCTACAATGAGCAGTTCTTC.

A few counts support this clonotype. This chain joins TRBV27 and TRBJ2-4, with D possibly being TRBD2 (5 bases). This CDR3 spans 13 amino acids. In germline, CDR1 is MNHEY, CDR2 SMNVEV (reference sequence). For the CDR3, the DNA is TGTGGATGCCGGGGATCGTTAGAGAACATTCAGTACTTC. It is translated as CGCRGSLENIQYF.